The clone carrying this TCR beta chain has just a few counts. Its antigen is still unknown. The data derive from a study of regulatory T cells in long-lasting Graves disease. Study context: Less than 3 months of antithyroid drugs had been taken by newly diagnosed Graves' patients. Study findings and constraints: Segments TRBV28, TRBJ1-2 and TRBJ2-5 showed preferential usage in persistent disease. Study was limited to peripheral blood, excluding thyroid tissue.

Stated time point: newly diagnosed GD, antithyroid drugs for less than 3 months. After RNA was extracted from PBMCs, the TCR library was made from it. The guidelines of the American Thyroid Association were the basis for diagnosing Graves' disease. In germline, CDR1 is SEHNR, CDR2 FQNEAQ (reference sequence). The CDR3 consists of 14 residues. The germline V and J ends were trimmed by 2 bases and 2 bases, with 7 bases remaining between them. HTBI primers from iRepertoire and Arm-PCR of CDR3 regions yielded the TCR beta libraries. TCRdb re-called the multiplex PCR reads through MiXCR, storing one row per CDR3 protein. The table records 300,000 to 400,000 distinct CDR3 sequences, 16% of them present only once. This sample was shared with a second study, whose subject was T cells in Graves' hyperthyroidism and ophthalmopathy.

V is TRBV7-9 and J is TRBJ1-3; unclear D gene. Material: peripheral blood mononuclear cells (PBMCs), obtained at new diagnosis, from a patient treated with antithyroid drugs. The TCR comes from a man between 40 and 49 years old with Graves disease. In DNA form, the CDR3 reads TGTGCCAGCAGCTTACGGAGTGCTGGAAACACCATATATTTT. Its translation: CASSLRSAGNTIYF.